These 8 T cell receptor beta chains were sequenced from one sample in a study of T cells in Graves' hyperthyroidism and ophthalmopathy. Researchers took RNA transcripts and amplified the TCR beta CDR3 regions from them. HTBI primers were used for first-round RT-PCR of the TCR CDR3. TCRdb itself ran the multiplex PCR reads through MiXCR, one entry per CDR3 protein. This sample has hundreds of thousands of distinct CDR3 sequences, with approximately 16% found just once. Input material: blood. Receptor source: a woman aged 18 to 35 with Graves' ophthalmopathy.

V is TRBV28 and J is TRBJ2-5, with TRBD1 matching over 7 bases. The length of the CDR3 is 19 residues. V lost 5 bases and J lost 1; bases outside the gene matches: 19. Germline V lookup: CDR1 MDHEN, CDR2 SYDVKM. CDR3: CASSAGTVWEGNPQETQYF. For the CDR3, the DNA is TGTGCCAGCAGTGCCGGGACAGTCTGGGAAGGAAATCCCCAAGAGACCCAGTACTTC.

This clonotype was observed at least ten times. V is TRBV20-1 and J is TRBJ1-5; D is uncertain. The CDR3 length is 16 residues. Germline-derived CDR1 and CDR2 are DFQATT and SNEGSKA (reference sequence). The V and J ends lost 0 bases and 3 bases respectively, with 15 bases between them. The CDR3 coding sequence is TGCAGTGCTAGAGATTGGGTAGGGTCTTTCAATCAGCCCCAGCATTTT. It is translated as CSARDWVGSFNQPQHF.

This clonotype was detected only once. The chain uses TRBV12-3 or TRBV12-4 and TRBJ1-2; 9 bases match TRBD1. This CDR3 contains 21 residues. With V trimmed by 4 bases and J by 8 bases, 29 bases remained unmatched. CDR3 protein: CASSSPGQGFPRDLRGEGYTF. CDR3 in DNA: TGTGCCAGCAGTTCACCGGGACAGGGTTTTCCTCGGGACCTCCGTGGTGAGGGCTACACCTTC.

The V gene is TRBV14, the J gene TRBJ1-3; D gene ambiguous. Germline V gene lookup returns CDR1 SGHDN and CDR2 FVKESK. The V and J ends lost 0 bases and 10 bases respectively, with 7 bases between them. This CDR3 has 12 residues. The CDR3 sequence: CASSQDRLTIYF. The CDR3 region has the DNA TGTGCCAGCAGCCAAGATCGGTTGACCATATATTTT.

V and J are TRBV5-1 and TRBJ2-1; TRBD2 aligns across 7 bases. The CDR3 has 15 amino acids. The germline gives CDR1 SGHRS, CDR2 YFSETQ. Trimming cost V 7 bases and J 6 bases; bases outside gene matches: 13. CDR3 loop: CASCYRDYTCNEQFF. In nucleotides, the CDR3 is TGCGCCAGCTGCTACCGGGACTACACCTGCAATGAGCAGTTCTTC.

The genes are TRBV20-1 and TRBJ2-3, with a weak D call TRBD2 (6 bases). The germline V gene encodes CDR1 DFQATT and CDR2 SNEGSKA (reference sequence). The V gene lost 5 bases and the J gene lost 0 bases, with 15 bases spanning the gap. The CDR3 extends over 15 amino acids. CDR3 nucleotide sequence: TGCAGTGCTCCTCCCCGGGGGAGAAGCACAGATACGCAGTATTTT. Its translation is CSAPPRGRSTDTQYF.

This clonotype was counted many times. The rearrangement joins TRBV2 to TRBJ1-2; 8 nucleotides match TRBD1. Germline V gene lookup returns CDR1 SNHLY and CDR2 FYNNEI. Trimming took 9 bases from V and 8 from J; bases not matched to a gene: 2. The CDR3 is made up of 10 amino acids. The CDR3 nucleotides read TGTGCCAGGACAGGGGACGGCTACACCTTC. Its translation is CARTGDGYTF.

This clonotype was seen at least ten times. The rearrangement joins TRBV28 to TRBJ1-5; D unresolved. V was shortened by 6 bases and J by 3 bases, with 9 bases between the two germline ends. This CDR3 is built from 13 residues. The germline V gene has CDR1 MDHEN and CDR2 SYDVKM. The CDR3 reads CASRSKPNQPQHF. DNA of the CDR3: TGTGCCAGCAGATCAAAGCCCAATCAGCCCCAGCATTTT.